Listed below are T cell receptor beta chains from one sample, sequenced in a study of T cells in Graves' hyperthyroidism and ophthalmopathy. TCRdb used MiXCR to reprocess the multiplex PCR reads, holding one entry per CDR3 protein. The table has around 800,000 distinct CDR3 sequences, roughly 40% seen once. The sequenced sample consisted of blood. These receptors were obtained from a man between 18 and 29 years old with Graves' hyperthyroidism. Each CDR3 is given with its conserved first and last residue. D genes are given only for firm matches. Clone size is shown for a subset of rows, as once, few, many or a class of expanded clone.

abundance: few; v_gene: TRBV7-2; j_gene: TRBJ2-5; d_gene: -; CDR3nt: TGTGCCAGCAGCCAGGCGGGTTCCGGAGGAGAGACCCAGTACTTC; CDR3aa: CASSQAGSGGETQYF
abundance: many; v_gene: TRBV20-1; j_gene: TRBJ2-7; d_gene: -; CDR3nt: TGCAGTGCTAGAGAAAACTACGAGCAGTACTTC; CDR3aa: CSARENYEQYF
abundance: many; v_gene: TRBV7-2; j_gene: TRBJ2-5; d_gene: -; CDR3nt: TGTGCCAGCACTCTAGGCGGGGAAGAGACCCAGTACTTC; CDR3aa: CASTLGGEETQYF
abundance: -; v_gene: TRBV7-2; j_gene: TRBJ1-1; d_gene: -; CDR3nt: TGTGCCAGCAGCTTAAGTTACCGCAGGAACACTGAAGCTTTCTTT; CDR3aa: CASSLSYRRNTEAFF
abundance: -; v_gene: TRBV7-9; j_gene: TRBJ2-5; d_gene: TRBD1; CDR3nt: TGTGCCAGCAGCCATAGGACAGGGGGAAAAGAGACCCAGTACTTC; CDR3aa: CASSHRTGGKETQYF
abundance: many; v_gene: TRBV7-2; j_gene: TRBJ1-5; d_gene: -; CDR3nt: TGTGCCAGCAGCATCAGGGGAGATCAGCCCCAGCATTTT; CDR3aa: CASSIRGDQPQHF
abundance: -; v_gene: TRBV2; j_gene: TRBJ2-2; d_gene: -; CDR3nt: TGTGCCAGCGGTCCGTTATTTGAGCGGGTGAACACCGGGGAGCTGTTTTTT; CDR3aa: CASGPLFERVNTGELFF
abundance: many; v_gene: TRBV2; j_gene: TRBJ2-2; d_gene: -; CDR3nt: TGTGCCAGCTCCTCCCCAGCGAACACCGGGGAGCTGTTTTTT; CDR3aa: CASSSPANTGELFF
abundance: many; v_gene: TRBV19; j_gene: TRBJ1-1; d_gene: -; CDR3nt: TGTGCCAGTAGTCTACCCCCCGGGTTGGGCACTGAAGCTTTCTTT; CDR3aa: CASSLPPGLGTEAFF
abundance: -; v_gene: TRBV7-2; j_gene: TRBJ1-6; d_gene: -; CDR3nt: TGTGCCAGCAGCCGCAACGGCCCGCCGGTTAAGGTTGATTCACCCCTCCACTTT; CDR3aa: CASSRNGPPVKVDSPLHF
abundance: many; v_gene: TRBV7-9; j_gene: TRBJ1-6; d_gene: TRBD1; CDR3nt: TGTGCCAGCAGCCCTCCGGGACAGCATTCACCCCTCCACTTT; CDR3aa: CASSPPGQHSPLHF
abundance: -; v_gene: TRBV2; j_gene: TRBJ2-5; d_gene: -; CDR3nt: TGTGCCAGCAGTGAGGGGGCCGAGACCCAGTACTTC; CDR3aa: CASSEGAETQYF
abundance: -; v_gene: TRBV5-1; j_gene: TRBJ2-7; d_gene: -; CDR3nt: TGTGCCAGCAGCTTGGCGGGGAACCCCTACGAGCAGTACTTC; CDR3aa: CASSLAGNPYEQYF
abundance: -; v_gene: TRBV20-1; j_gene: TRBJ2-5; d_gene: -; CDR3nt: TGCAGTGCTAGAGATATCGGCGGGGGCGGGGAGACCCAGTACTTC; CDR3aa: CSARDIGGGGETQYF
abundance: many; v_gene: TRBV10-3; j_gene: TRBJ1-1; d_gene: TRBD1; CDR3nt: TGTGCCATCAGCCGGGACAGGGGGAACACTGAAGCTTTCTTT; CDR3aa: CAISRDRGNTEAFF
abundance: few; v_gene: TRBV5-1; j_gene: TRBJ1-5; d_gene: -; CDR3nt: TGCGCCAGCAGCTTGGGGCCCTCGGAGGATCAGCCCCAGCATTTT; CDR3aa: CASSLGPSEDQPQHF
abundance: -; v_gene: TRBV6-1; j_gene: TRBJ2-2; d_gene: -; CDR3nt: TGTGCCAGCCTATGGACAACCACCTCGAACACCGGGGAGCTGTTTTTT; CDR3aa: CASLWTTTSNTGELFF
abundance: few; v_gene: TRBV24-1; j_gene: TRBJ2-5; d_gene: TRBD1; CDR3nt: TGTGCCACCAGACGGGTAGGGGACAGGCGAATGTACCAAGAGACCCAGTACTTC; CDR3aa: CATRRVGDRRMYQETQYF
abundance: -; v_gene: TRBV7-9; j_gene: TRBJ2-5; d_gene: -; CDR3nt: TGTGCCAGCAGCTTGGCGGAATGGCTAGAGACCCAGTACTTC; CDR3aa: CASSLAEWLETQYF
abundance: few; v_gene: TRBV10-3; j_gene: TRBJ2-7; d_gene: TRBD1; CDR3nt: TGTGCCATCAGTGAAGAGGCAGGGGGCGCGAACGAGCAGTACTTC; CDR3aa: CAISEEAGGANEQYF
abundance: -; v_gene: TRBV10-3; j_gene: TRBJ2-3; d_gene: -; CDR3nt: TGTGCCATCCGAGCAGGGACAGATACGCAGTATTTT; CDR3aa: CAIRAGTDTQYF
abundance: -; v_gene: TRBV9; j_gene: TRBJ2-5; d_gene: -; CDR3nt: TGTGCCAGCAGCACCCGTTTGTACCAAGAGACCCAGTACTTC; CDR3aa: CASSTRLYQETQYF
abundance: many; v_gene: TRBV7-9; j_gene: TRBJ2-7; d_gene: -; CDR3nt: TGTGCCAGCAGCGCCTGGGACTGGCCCTACGAGCAGTACTTC; CDR3aa: CASSAWDWPYEQYF
abundance: -; v_gene: TRBV27; j_gene: TRBJ2-7; d_gene: -; CDR3nt: TGTGCCAGCAGTCCTTATCTGACTGTTCCCTACGAGCAGTACTTC; CDR3aa: CASSPYLTVPYEQYF
abundance: few; v_gene: TRBV7-2; j_gene: TRBJ1-5; d_gene: -; CDR3nt: TGTGCCAGCAGCTCAGACAGGTCCCGCGGGGCCCAGCATTTT; CDR3aa: CASSSDRSRGAQHF
abundance: many; v_gene: TRBV5-1; j_gene: TRBJ1-6; d_gene: TRBD1; CDR3nt: TGCGCCAGCAGCGCGGGCGGACAGGGGGTTTCACCCCTCCACTTT; CDR3aa: CASSAGGQGVSPLHF
abundance: many; v_gene: TRBV29-1; j_gene: TRBJ2-7; d_gene: TRBD1; CDR3nt: TGCAGCGCTAACAGGGGGCAAGAGCAGTACTTC; CDR3aa: CSANRGQEQYF
abundance: many; v_gene: TRBV7-7; j_gene: TRBJ2-7; d_gene: -; CDR3nt: TGTGCTAGCAGCGCCTCGGACGGCTACGAGCAGTACTTC; CDR3aa: CASSASDGYEQYF
abundance: -; v_gene: TRBV5-1; j_gene: TRBJ1-2; d_gene: -; CDR3nt: TGCGCCAGCCAGAAAGAGGTCAGTTCCTATGGCCACACCTTC; CDR3aa: CASQKEVSSYGHTF
abundance: few; v_gene: TRBV20-1; j_gene: TRBJ2-7; d_gene: TRBD2; CDR3nt: TGCAGTGCTAGAGGCGGGAGGGCCCACTCTTCCTACGAGCAGTACTTC; CDR3aa: CSARGGRAHSSYEQYF
abundance: -; v_gene: TRBV15; j_gene: TRBJ1-5; d_gene: TRBD1; CDR3nt: TGTGCCACCAGCAGAGATGCCAGGACAGGGGATCCTCGGTCGGGCAATCAGCCCCAGCATTTT; CDR3aa: CATSRDARTGDPRSGNQPQHF
abundance: few; v_gene: TRBV29-1; j_gene: TRBJ2-2; d_gene: -; CDR3nt: TGCAGCGTGGCAGGGAACGCGAACACCGGGGAGCTGTTTTTT; CDR3aa: CSVAGNANTGELFF
abundance: few; v_gene: TRBV20-1; j_gene: TRBJ2-7; d_gene: -; CDR3nt: TGCAGTGCTAGAGATGGAATATCCTACGAGCAGTACTTC; CDR3aa: CSARDGISYEQYF